Following are 13 T cell receptor beta chains from one sample sequenced in a study of cytomegalovirus exposure and HLA in healthy donors. The PCR employed 60 Vbeta primers together with 13 Jbeta primers. Profiling relied on immunoSEQ multiplex PCR, and the TCRdb table lists in-frame clones only, not all of them. This sample has just under 95,000 clones, with roughly 73% found just once. The sequenced sample was PBMCs. The receptors derive from a man between 45 and 60 years old in good health and CMV-seropositive.

This clone was observed a handful of times. In DNA form, the CDR3 reads TGTGCCAGTAGTATAGGGCTACAGGGGGCTGATTACAATGAGCAGTTCTTC. It encodes CASSIGLQGADYNEQFF. V and J are TRBV19 and TRBJ2-1; 9 nucleotides match TRBD1. The V gene's germline CDR1 is LNHDA and CDR2 SQIVND (reference sequence). Unmatched junction bases numbered 8, after V lost 1 base and J lost 4 bases. CDR3 length: 17 amino acids.

CDR3 in DNA: TGTGCCACAAAACCCGGTGGTCGGACTGAAGCTTTCTTT. Residues: CATKPGGRTEAFF. This sequence joins TRBV19 and TRBJ1-1, with D uncertain. V was shortened by 10 bases and J by 5 bases, with 17 bases between the two germline ends. The CDR3 contains 13 residues. CDR1 and CDR2 from the germline V gene are LNHDA and SQIVND (reference sequence).

Worth noting for this clone: A read error may produce the germline difference seen at one junction end. The V and J genes are TRBV29-1 and TRBJ1-3, with 7 bases aligning to TRBD1. The CDR3 consists of 14 residues. Looked up from germline, CDR1 is SQVTM and CDR2 is ANQGSEA. This chain's CDR3 is CSALPGQSENTIYF. Written as DNA, the CDR3 is TGCAGCGCCCTTCCGGGACAGTCTGAAAACACCATATATTTT.

The gene calls are TRBV5-6 and TRBJ2-5, with 8 nucleotides matching TRBD2. Germline V gene lookup returns CDR1 SGHDT and CDR2 YYEEEE. Unmatched junction bases numbered 5, after V lost 2 bases and J lost 5 bases. This CDR3 spans 14 amino acids. CDR3 loop: CASSFRGGVETQYF. In DNA, the CDR3 is TGTGCCAGCAGCTTTCGGGGGGGCGTTGAGACCCAGTACTTC. The full variable domain, with the rest looked up from reference TRBV5-6 and TRBJ2-5, is DAGVTQSPTHLIKTRGQQVTLRCSPKSGHDTVSWYQQALGQGPQFIFQYYEEEERQRGNFPDRFSGHQFPNYSSELNVNALLLGDSALYLCASSFRGGVETQYFGPGTRLLVL.

This chain links TRBV7-8 with TRBJ2-2, with 9 bases that match TRBD2. The CDR3 length is 16 residues. V was clipped by 5 bases and J by 0 bases; unmatched bases: 4. CDR1 is SGHVS and CDR2 is FQNEAQ in the germline V gene. CDR3 sequence (DNA): TGTGCCAGCAGCCTTAGCGGGGGACCGAACACCGGGGAGCTGTTTTTT. It encodes CASSLSGGPNTGELFF.

The chain recombines TRBV27 with TRBJ1-1, with TRBD1 matching over 7 bases. Germline-derived CDR1 and CDR2 are MNHEY and SMNVEV (reference sequence). The J segment lost 4 bases and the V segment lost 2 bases, leaving 10 bases of the junction unmatched. The CDR3 is 16 residues long. CDR3 nucleotides: TGTGCCAGCAGTTTACTTAGACAGGGTGGGTTCACTGAAGCTTTCTTT. The encoded protein is CASSLLRQGGFTEAFF.

This sequence joins TRBV4-3 and TRBJ1-4; D might be TRBD1 (6 bases). Germline CDR1 reads LGHNA; CDR2 reads YSLEER. The CDR3 is 16 residues long. V was pared by 4 bases and J by 4 bases, with 16 bases between. The CDR3 coding sequence is TGCGCCAGCAGCCCCCGGGCGGGGGCGAGTAATGAAAAACTGTTTTTT. Its protein is CASSPRAGASNEKLFF.

This chain connects TRBV30 to TRBJ2-5; 10 bases match TRBD1. The better agreement between TRBJ2-7 and the DNA end casts doubt on the J call. There are 13 residues in the CDR3. Germline values: CDR1 GTSNPN, CDR2 SVGIG (reference sequence). The CDR3 reads CAGGQGVTYEQYF. The CDR3 nucleotides are TGTGCCGGCGGACAGGGGGTTACCTACGAGCAGTACTTC.

The chain joins TRBV28 to TRBJ2-2, with D possibly matching TRBD2 (6 bases). The CDR3 runs to 14 residues. V was trimmed by 5 bases and J by 3 bases, leaving 10 bases between them. Germline-derived CDR1 and CDR2 are MDHEN and SYDVKM. The chain's CDR3 is CASSQGGDTGELFF. CDR3 in DNA: TGTGCCAGCAGTCAAGGCGGGGACACCGGGGAGCTGTTTTTT.

V and J are TRBV30 and TRBJ2-2, with D possibly matching TRBD2 (5 bases). The germline V and J ends were trimmed by 6 bases and 4 bases, with 18 bases remaining between them. The CDR3 length is 15 residues. The germline gives CDR1 GTSNPN, CDR2 SVGIG (reference sequence). The CDR3 here is CACTSGFGLTGELFF. The CDR3 bases are TGTGCCTGTACATCGGGGTTTGGACTCACCGGGGAGCTGTTTTTT. Full variable domain (rest looked up from reference TRBV30 and TRBJ2-2): SQTIHQWPATLVQPVGSPLSLECTVEGTSNPNLYWYRQAAGRGLQLLFYSVGIGQISSEVPQNLSASRPQDRQFILSSKKLLLSDSGFYLCACTSGFGLTGELFFGEGSRLTVL.

With regard to this clone: One end of the junction does not line up with germline, which may come from a read error. CDR3 sequence (DNA): TGTGCCAGCAGTCCCGACAGCTATAGCAATCAGCCCCAGAATTTT. Translating gives CASSPDSYSNQPQNF. V gene TRBV28 combines with J gene TRBJ1-5; weak D call: TRBD1 (5 bases). Germline V gene data show CDR1 as MDHEN and CDR2 as SYDVKM. This CDR3 is 15 amino acids long.

The rearrangement joins TRBV5-1 to TRBJ2-5; 7 bases map to TRBD1. There are 17 residues in the CDR3. CDR1 is SGHRS, CDR2 YFSETQ, per germline. The J segment lost 1 base and the V segment lost 0 bases, leaving 9 bases of the junction unmatched. The CDR3 reads CASSLEGRQGLQETQYF. The DNA of the CDR3 is TGCGCCAGCAGCTTGGAGGGGAGACAGGGCCTCCAAGAGACCCAGTACTTC.

This clone was seen a handful of times. J is TRBJ1-6 and V is TRBV2, with 7 bases fitting TRBD1. The germline CDR1 and CDR2 sequences are SNHLY and FYNNEI. With 7 bases clipped from V and 7 bases from J, the junction kept 7 bases outside the gene matches. The CDR3 is made up of 14 amino acids. The CDR3 DNA reads TGTGCCAGCACATTGACAGGGAAGAATTCACCCCTCCACTTT. This codes for CASTLTGKNSPLHF. The variable domain in full, with the rest retrieved from reference TRBV2 and TRBJ1-6, is EPEVTQTPSHQVTQMGQEVILRCVPISNHLYFYWYRQILGQKVEFLVSFYNNEISEKSEIFDDQFSVERPDGSNFTLKIRSTKLEDSAMYFCASTLTGKNSPLHFGNGTRLTVT.